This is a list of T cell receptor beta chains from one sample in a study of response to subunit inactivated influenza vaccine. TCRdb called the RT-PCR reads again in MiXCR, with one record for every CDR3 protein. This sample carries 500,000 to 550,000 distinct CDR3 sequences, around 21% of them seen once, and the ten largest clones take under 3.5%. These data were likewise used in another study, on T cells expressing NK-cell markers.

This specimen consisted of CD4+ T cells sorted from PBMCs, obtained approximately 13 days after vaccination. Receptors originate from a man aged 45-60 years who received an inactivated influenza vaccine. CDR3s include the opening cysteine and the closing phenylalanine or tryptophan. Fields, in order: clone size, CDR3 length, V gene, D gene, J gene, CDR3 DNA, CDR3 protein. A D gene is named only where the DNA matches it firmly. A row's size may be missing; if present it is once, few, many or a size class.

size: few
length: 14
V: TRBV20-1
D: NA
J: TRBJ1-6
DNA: TGCAGTGCTTCTAGGGGGGACTATAATTCACCCCTCCACTTT
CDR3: CSASRGDYNSPLHF

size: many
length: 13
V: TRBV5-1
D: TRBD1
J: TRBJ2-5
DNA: TGCGCCAGCAGCTCCGGGACAGAGGAGACCCAGTACTTC
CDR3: CASSSGTEETQYF

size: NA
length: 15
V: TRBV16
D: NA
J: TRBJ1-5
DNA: TGTGCCAGCAGCCCAACGACGGCAGGGAGCCAGCCCCAGCATTTT
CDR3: CASSPTTAGSQPQHF

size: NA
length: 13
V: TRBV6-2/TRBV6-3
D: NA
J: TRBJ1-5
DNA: TGTGCCAGTTGTGGACCCGCTGGTCAGCCCCAGCATTTT
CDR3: CASCGPAGQPQHF

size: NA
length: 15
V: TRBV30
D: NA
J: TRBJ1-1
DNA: TGTGCCTGGAGTGTGTGGAGGATACAGAACACTGAAGCTTTCTTT
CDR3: CAWSVWRIQNTEAFF

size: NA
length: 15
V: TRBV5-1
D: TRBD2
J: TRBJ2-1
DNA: TGCGCCAGCAGCTTGGAACTAGCGTCCTACAATGAGCAGTTCTTC
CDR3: CASSLELASYNEQFF

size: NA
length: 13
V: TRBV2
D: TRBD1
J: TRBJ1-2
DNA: TGTGCCAGAGCTAGGCAGGGGGGCTATGGCTACACCTTC
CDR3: CARARQGGYGYTF

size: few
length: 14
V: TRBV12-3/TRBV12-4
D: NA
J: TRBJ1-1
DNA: TGTGCCAGCAGTTCCTCCGGTTGGGACACTGAAGCTTTCTTT
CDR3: CASSSSGWDTEAFF

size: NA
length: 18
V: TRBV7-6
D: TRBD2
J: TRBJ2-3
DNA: TGTGCCAGCAGCTTAGGACTAGCGGGGGGGGGAAGCACAGATACGCAGTATTTT
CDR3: CASSLGLAGGGSTDTQYF

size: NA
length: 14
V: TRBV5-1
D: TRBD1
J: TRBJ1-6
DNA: TGCGCCAGCAGGAATACAGGGGAGCCTTCACCCCTCCACTTT
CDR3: CASRNTGEPSPLHF

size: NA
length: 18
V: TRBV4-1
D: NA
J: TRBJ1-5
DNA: TGCGCCAGCAGCCAAGGCCCGGGGCGCATTTATAGCAATCAGCCCCAGCATTTT
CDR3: CASSQGPGRIYSNQPQHF

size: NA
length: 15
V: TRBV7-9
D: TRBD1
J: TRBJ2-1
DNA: TGTGCCAGCAGCCCACCGGGACAGATATACAATGAGCAGTTCTTC
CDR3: CASSPPGQIYNEQFF

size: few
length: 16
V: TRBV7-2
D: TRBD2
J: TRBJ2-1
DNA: TGTGCCAGCAGCTTAGCGTCAGCGGGGGCATACAATGAGCAGTTCTTC
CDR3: CASSLASAGAYNEQFF

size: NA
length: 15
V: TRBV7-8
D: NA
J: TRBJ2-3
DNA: TGTGCCAGCAGCTTGGGGCAGGGTCTCGCAGATACGCAGTATTTT
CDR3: CASSLGQGLADTQYF

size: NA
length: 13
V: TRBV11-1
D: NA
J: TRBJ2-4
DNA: TGTGCCAGCAGCTTTCAGGGAAAAAACATTCAGTACTTC
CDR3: CASSFQGKNIQYF

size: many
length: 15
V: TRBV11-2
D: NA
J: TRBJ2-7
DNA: TGTGCCAGCAGCTTAGTGGCCAGGGGATCCTACGAGCAGTACTTC
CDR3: CASSLVARGSYEQYF

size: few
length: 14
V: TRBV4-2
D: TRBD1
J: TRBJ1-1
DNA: TGTGCCAGCAGCCAAGATGGCAGGGGGCGCGAAGCTTTCTTT
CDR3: CASSQDGRGREAFF

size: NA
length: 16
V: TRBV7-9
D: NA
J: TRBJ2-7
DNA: TGTGCCAGCAGCTTAGGTCGTGGGCTGCTGTATGGGGAGCAGTACTTC
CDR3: CASSLGRGLLYGEQYF

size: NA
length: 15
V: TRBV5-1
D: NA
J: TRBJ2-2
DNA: TGCGCCAGCAGCTTCTCCCAGGGGGGCACCGGGGAGCTGTTTTTT
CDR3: CASSFSQGGTGELFF

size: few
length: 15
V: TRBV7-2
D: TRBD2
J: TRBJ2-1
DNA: TGTGCCAGCAGCTTAGGCGGGAGGGTATCTCGTGAGCAGTTCTTC
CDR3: CASSLGGRVSREQFF

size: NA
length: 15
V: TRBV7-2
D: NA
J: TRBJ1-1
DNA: TGTGCCAGCAGCTTAGTACAGTCTGTGAACACTGAAGCTTTCTTT
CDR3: CASSLVQSVNTEAFF

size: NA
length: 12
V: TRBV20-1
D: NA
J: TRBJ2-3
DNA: TGCAGTGGAGTCCTCTCCACAGATACGCAGTATTTT
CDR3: CSGVLSTDTQYF

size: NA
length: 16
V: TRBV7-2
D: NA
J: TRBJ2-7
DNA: TGTGCCAGCAGCTTAGGTGGCGGGTACAGCTCCTACGAGCAGTACTTC
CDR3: CASSLGGGYSSYEQYF

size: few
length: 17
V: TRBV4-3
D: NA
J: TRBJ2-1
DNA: TGCGCCAGCAGCCAAGATGGTCATCAGGGTTCCTACAATGAGCAGTTCTTC
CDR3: CASSQDGHQGSYNEQFF

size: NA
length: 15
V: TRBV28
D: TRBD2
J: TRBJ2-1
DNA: TGTGCCAGCAAGACTAGCGGGAGGGCCTACAATGAGCAGTTCTTC
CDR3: CASKTSGRAYNEQFF

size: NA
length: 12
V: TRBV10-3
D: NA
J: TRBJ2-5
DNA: TGTGCCACCGCCGGGAGCGAAGAGACCCAGTACTTC
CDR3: CATAGSEETQYF

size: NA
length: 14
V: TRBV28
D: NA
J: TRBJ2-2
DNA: TGTGCCAGCAGTCCCCCACTTAACACCGGGGAGCTGTTTTTT
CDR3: CASSPPLNTGELFF

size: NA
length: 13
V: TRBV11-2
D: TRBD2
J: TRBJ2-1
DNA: TGTGCCAGCAGCGCACGGGAGGTTTTTGAGCAGTTCTTC
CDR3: CASSAREVFEQFF

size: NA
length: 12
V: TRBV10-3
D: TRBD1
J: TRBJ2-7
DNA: TGTGCCATCAGGGACAGGGGAGGCGAGCAGTACTTC
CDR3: CAIRDRGGEQYF

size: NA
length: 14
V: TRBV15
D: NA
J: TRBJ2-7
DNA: TGTGCCACCAGCAGAGACAGGGGCGTTTGGGAGCAGTACTTC
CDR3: CATSRDRGVWEQYF

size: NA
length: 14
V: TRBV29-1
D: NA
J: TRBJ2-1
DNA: TGCAGCGTTGATTTACGGTTCTCCTACAATGAGCAGTTCTTC
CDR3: CSVDLRFSYNEQFF

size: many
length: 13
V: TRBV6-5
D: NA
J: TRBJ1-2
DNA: TGTGCCAGCAGTTCTTGGCAGCAGTATGGCTACACCTTC
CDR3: CASSSWQQYGYTF

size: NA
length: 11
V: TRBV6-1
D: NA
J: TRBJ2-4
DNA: TGTGCCAGCAGTGACAGCAACATTCAGTACTTC
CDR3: CASSDSNIQYF

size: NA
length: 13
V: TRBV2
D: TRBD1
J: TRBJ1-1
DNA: TGTGCCAGACAACCTACAGGGGGAGGTGAAGCTTTCTTT
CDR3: CARQPTGGGEAFF

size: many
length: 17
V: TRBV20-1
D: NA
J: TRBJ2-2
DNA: TGCAGTGCTACCCGAGGAGGAGGGGGGGAGGGCACCGGGGAGCTGTTTTTT
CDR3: CSATRGGGGEGTGELFF

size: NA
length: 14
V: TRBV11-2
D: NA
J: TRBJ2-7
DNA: TGTGCCAGCAGCTTAGTTGTCCGCCCCTACGAGCAGTACTTC
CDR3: CASSLVVRPYEQYF

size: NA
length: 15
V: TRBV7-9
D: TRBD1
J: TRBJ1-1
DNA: TGTGCCAGCAGCGCCCAGACAGGGATTAACACTGAAGCTTTCTTT
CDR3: CASSAQTGINTEAFF

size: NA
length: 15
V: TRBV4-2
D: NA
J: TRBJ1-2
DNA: TGTGCCAGCAGCCAAGATCTTAACAGAAACTATGGCTACACCTTC
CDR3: CASSQDLNRNYGYTF

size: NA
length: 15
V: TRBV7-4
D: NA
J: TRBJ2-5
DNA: TGTGCCAGCATGAACGGGAAAAGGTTGGTAGAGACCCAGTACTTC
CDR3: CASMNGKRLVETQYF

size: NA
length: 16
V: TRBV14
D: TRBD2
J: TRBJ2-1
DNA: TGTGCCAGCAGCCCTAGCGGGAGGGCCCGGGTCAGTGAGCAGTTCTTC
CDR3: CASSPSGRARVSEQFF

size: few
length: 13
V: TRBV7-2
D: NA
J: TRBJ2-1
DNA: TGTGCCAGCAGCTTAGTTTTAAACAATGAGCAGTTCTTC
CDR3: CASSLVLNNEQFF

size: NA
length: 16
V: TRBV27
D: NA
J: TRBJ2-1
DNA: TGTGCCAGCAGTGGAAATTTGGGTCCGAAAAGGAATGAGCAGTTCTTC
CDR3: CASSGNLGPKRNEQFF

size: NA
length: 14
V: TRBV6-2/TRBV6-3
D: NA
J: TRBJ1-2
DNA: TGTGCCAGCAGTGATCCTGACAGCTACTATGGCTACACCTTC
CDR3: CASSDPDSYYGYTF

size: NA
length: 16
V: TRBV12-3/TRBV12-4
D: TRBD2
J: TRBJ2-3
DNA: TGTGCCAGCAGTCGGTCTAGCGGGAGAGGAGTATATACGCAGTATTTT
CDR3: CASSRSSGRGVYTQYF

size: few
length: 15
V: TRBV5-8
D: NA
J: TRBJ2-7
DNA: TGTGCCAGCAGCTTGGCCTGGGGGGCTGGCTATGAGCAGTACTTC
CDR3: CASSLAWGAGYEQYF

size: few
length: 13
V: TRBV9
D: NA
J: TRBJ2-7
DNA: TGTGCCAGCAGCGTTGGCAGTGCAAACGAGCAGTACTTC
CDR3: CASSVGSANEQYF

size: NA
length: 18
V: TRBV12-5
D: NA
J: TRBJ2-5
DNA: TGTGCTAGTGGTTTGTCACGGGGGGCAGGGGGCGAAGGAGAGACCCAGTACTTC
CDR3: CASGLSRGAGGEGETQYF

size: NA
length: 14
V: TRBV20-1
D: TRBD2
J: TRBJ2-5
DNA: TGCAGTGCCACACGAGAGCGGGGTAAAGAGACCCAGTACTTC
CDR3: CSATRERGKETQYF

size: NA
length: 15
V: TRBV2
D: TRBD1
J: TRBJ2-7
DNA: TGTGCCAGCTACCCGGGGACAGGGGTAACCTACGAGCAGTACTTC
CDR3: CASYPGTGVTYEQYF

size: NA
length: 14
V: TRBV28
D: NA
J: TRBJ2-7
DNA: TGTGCCAGCAGTTCCCCCCAGGGAGGTCACGAGCAGTACTTC
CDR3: CASSSPQGGHEQYF

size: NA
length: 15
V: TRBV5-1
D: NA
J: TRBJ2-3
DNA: TGCGCCAGCAGCCGGACTACTACTAGCACAGATACGCAGTATTTT
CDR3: CASSRTTTSTDTQYF

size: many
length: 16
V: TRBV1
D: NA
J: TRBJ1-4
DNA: TGCACCAGCAGCCGGCCTACCGGGAGCGAGAATGAAAAACTGTTTTTT
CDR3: CTSSRPTGSENEKLFF

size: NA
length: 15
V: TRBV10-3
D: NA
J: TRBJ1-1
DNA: TGTGCCATCAGACCACCGGAGGGGAGGGACACTGAAGCTTTCTTT
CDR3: CAIRPPEGRDTEAFF